The clone carrying this TCR beta chain occurred a few times. The antigen is not known. TCRdb re-called the RT-PCR reads with MiXCR, one entry per CDR3 protein. The sample lists about 830,000 distinct CDR3 sequences, about a fifth occurring once. This sample is part of a study of response to subunit inactivated influenza vaccine. General study results and limits: Authors suggested each seasonal influenza vaccination recruits few new T cells.

Germline values: CDR1 SGHRS, CDR2 YFSETQ. The CDR3 extends over 14 amino acids. The V and J ends lost 0 bases and 2 bases respectively, with 8 bases between them. The sequence came from a man aged 50-60 years who received an inactivated influenza vaccine. Sequenced here: PBMCs from blood, sampled roughly 5 days after vaccination. The chain has TRBV5-1 and TRBJ2-5, with D uncertain. The CDR3 coding sequence is TGCGCCAGCAGCTTGGCTCCAGGTCAAGAGACCCAGTACTTC. Translation: CASSLAPGQETQYF.